These T cell receptor beta chains were read from a single sample in a study of blood T cells in healthy people across ages. TCRdb processed the 5' RACE reads anew with MiXCR; each CDR3 protein has one entry. The sample yields about 580,000 distinct CDR3 sequences, around 48% seen once. The sample was blood. The receptors shown here come from a man older than 75 in good health. Each CDR3 is given with its conserved first and last residue. Fields, in order: D gene, J gene, clone size, V gene, CDR3 protein, CDR3 DNA. D genes are given only for firm matches. A row's size may be missing; if present it is once, few, many or a size class.

>TRBD1|TRBJ2-5|NA|TRBV5-1
CASTINIGTGVLEQYF
TGCGCCAGCACCATAAATATCGGGACAGGGGTACTAGAGCAGTACTTC
>NA|TRBJ2-2|many|TRBV6-5
CASSYRQGGNTGELFF
TGTGCCAGCAGTTATCGACAGGGAGGTAACACCGGGGAGCTGTTTTTT
>TRBD2|TRBJ2-3|NA|TRBV9
CASSVREGPTDTQYF
TGTGCCAGCAGCGTTCGGGAGGGCCCCACAGATACGCAGTATTTT
>TRBD1|TRBJ1-4|few|TRBV25-1
CASSEAGQGGEKLFF
TGTGCCAGCAGCGAAGCGGGACAGGGGGGTGAAAAACTGTTTTTT
>NA|TRBJ2-5|NA|TRBV7-2
CASSVVITETQYF
TGTGCCAGCAGCGTAGTAATTACAGAGACCCAGTACTTC
>TRBD1|TRBJ2-5|NA|TRBV5-1
CASSMTGAGETQYF
TGCGCCAGCAGCATGACAGGGGCCGGGGAGACCCAGTACTTC
>NA|TRBJ1-2|few|TRBV7-2
CASSRDTEVYGYTF
TGTGCCAGCAGTCGAGACACAGAAGTCTATGGCTACACCTTC
>TRBD1|TRBJ2-7|many|TRBV7-9
CASSPRDRSYEQYF
TGTGCCAGCAGCCCCCGGGACAGATCCTACGAGCAGTACTTC
>NA|TRBJ1-3|NA|TRBV12-3/TRBV12-4
CASRTSGGGSGNTIYF
TGTGCCAGCAGGACTTCCGGGGGAGGTTCTGGAAACACCATATATTTT
>TRBD1|TRBJ2-1|NA|TRBV28
CASSLKGQGYDEQFF
TGTGCCAGCAGTTTGAAGGGACAGGGCTACGATGAGCAGTTCTTC
>NA|TRBJ2-5|NA|TRBV6-5
CASGRGTQYF
TGTGCCAGCGGACGGGGGACCCAGTACTTC
>TRBD1|TRBJ1-2|NA|TRBV6-6
CVSSIRDRDGGYTF
TGTGTCAGCAGCATCAGGGACAGGGATGGTGGCTACACCTTC
>NA|TRBJ2-7|NA|TRBV6-2/TRBV6-3
CASSYDTETTHEQYF
TGTGCCAGCAGTTATGATACCGAAACCACCCACGAGCAGTACTTC
>NA|TRBJ1-6|NA|TRBV3-1
CASSQEGAGARRTLHF
TGTGCCAGCAGCCAAGAGGGGGCAGGGGCTAGGCGGACCCTCCACTTT
>NA|TRBJ1-2|few|TRBV5-1
CASSLDGRAEGYTF
TGCGCCAGCAGCTTGGACGGCCGCGCCGAGGGCTACACCTTC
>TRBD1|TRBJ1-4|few|TRBV14
CASSQDWRTGAEKLFF
TGTGCCAGCAGCCAAGATTGGAGGACAGGGGCTGAAAAACTGTTTTTT
>NA|TRBJ1-4|NA|TRBV12-3/TRBV12-4
CASSFSSEKLFF
TGTGCCAGCAGTTTTAGCAGTGAAAAACTGTTTTTT
>NA|TRBJ1-3|few|TRBV7-2
CASSFGSSGNTIYF
TGTGCCAGCAGCTTCGGGAGCTCTGGAAACACCATATATTTT
>NA|TRBJ2-7|NA|TRBV5-1
CASSLSQVVTYEQYF
TGCGCCAGCAGCCTATCCCAGGTCGTCACCTACGAGCAGTACTTC
>TRBD2|TRBJ2-1|many|TRBV7-2
CASSFGLAGGRYNEQFF
TGTGCCAGCAGCTTCGGACTAGCGGGGGGTAGGTACAATGAGCAGTTCTTC
>NA|TRBJ2-7|few|TRBV27
CASRSDWGQGGYEQYF
TGTGCCAGCAGGTCAGATTGGGGCCAGGGAGGATACGAGCAGTACTTC
>TRBD2|TRBJ2-1|NA|TRBV11-2
CASSPLAGGDNEQFF
TGTGCCAGCAGCCCCCTAGCGGGGGGGGATAATGAGCAGTTCTTC
>TRBD1|TRBJ2-3|NA|TRBV4-3
CASRLVGGTGTQYF
TGCGCCAGCAGGCTTGTGGGTGGGACAGGTACGCAGTATTTT
>NA|TRBJ2-2|few|TRBV4-3
CASSQEHTGELFF
TGCGCCAGCAGCCAAGAGCACACCGGGGAGCTGTTTTTT
>NA|TRBJ2-1|once|TRBV7-2
CASSLSFASYNEQFF
TGTGCCAGCAGCTTAAGTTTTGCCTCCTACAATGAGCAGTTCTTC
>NA|TRBJ1-2|few|TRBV4-1
CASSPTIVNYGYTF
TGCGCCAGCAGCCCAACGATTGTTAACTATGGCTACACCTTC
>NA|TRBJ2-7|few|TRBV5-1
CASSLESWRSSYEQYF
TGCGCCAGCAGCTTGGAGAGTTGGCGGAGCTCCTACGAGCAGTACTTC
>NA|TRBJ2-3|NA|TRBV27
CASSTSVPGDTQYF
TGTGCCAGCAGTACCAGTGTACCGGGAGATACGCAGTATTTT
>TRBD1|TRBJ2-5|many|TRBV7-9
CASSLGQGEETQYF
TGTGCCAGCAGCTTAGGACAGGGGGAAGAGACCCAGTACTTC
>TRBD2|TRBJ2-3|NA|TRBV6-2/TRBV6-3
CASSYSSLAGRTDTQYF
TGTGCCAGCAGTTACTCGAGTCTAGCGGGACGCACAGATACGCAGTATTTT
>NA|TRBJ2-2|NA|TRBV15
CATSRDLVGTNTGELFF
TGTGCCACCAGCAGAGATCTGGTAGGGACGAACACCGGGGAGCTGTTTTTT
>NA|TRBJ1-2|NA|TRBV9
CASSVGAGISRVGYTF
TGTGCCAGCAGCGTAGGGGCAGGGATCAGCCGGGTTGGCTACACCTTC
>NA|TRBJ1-1|few|TRBV3-1
CASSPGVGLNTEAFF
TGTGCCAGCAGCCCCGGAGTAGGCCTGAACACTGAAGCTTTCTTT
>NA|TRBJ2-5|NA|TRBV20-1
CSAGVRETQYF
TGCAGTGCTGGGGTTAGAGAGACCCAGTACTTC
>TRBD1|TRBJ1-6|NA|TRBV10-3
CAISESTGNSPLHF
TGTGCCATCAGTGAGTCGACAGGGAATTCACCCCTCCACTTT
>TRBD1|TRBJ2-7|NA|TRBV2
CASSEAGQGLYEQYF
TGTGCCAGCAGTGAGGCTGGACAGGGGCTCTACGAGCAGTACTTC
>NA|TRBJ1-6|few|TRBV7-9
CASSFQGTGSPLHF
TGTGCCAGCAGCTTTCAGGGGACCGGTTCACCCCTCCACTTT
>NA|TRBJ1-5|NA|TRBV6-6
CASSSTQGEDNQPQHF
TGTGCCAGCAGTTCGACTCAGGGTGAGGACAATCAGCCCCAGCATTTT
>NA|TRBJ2-3|NA|TRBV5-1
CASSFGRGGGDTQYF
TGCGCCAGCAGCTTTGGGCGGGGAGGTGGAGATACGCAGTATTTT
>TRBD2|TRBJ2-1|NA|TRBV2
CASSDPGLAGYNEQFF
TGTGCCAGCAGTGACCCAGGACTAGCGGGTTACAATGAGCAGTTCTTC
>TRBD1|TRBJ2-5|few|TRBV6-6
CASSPLTQGSETQYF
TGTGCCAGCAGTCCCCTAACACAGGGGTCAGAGACCCAGTACTTC
>TRBD1|TRBJ2-2|few|TRBV28
CASSLVGGGNTGELFF
TGTGCCAGCAGTTTAGTAGGGGGCGGGAACACCGGGGAGCTGTTTTTT
>NA|TRBJ1-1|NA|TRBV6-2/TRBV6-3
CASSYDSRGGRLNTEAFF
TGTGCCAGCAGTTACGACTCCCGGGGGGGACGACTGAACACTGAAGCTTTCTTT
>NA|TRBJ2-7|few|TRBV3-1
CASSQDRRTYEQYF
TGTGCCAGCAGCCAAGACAGGAGGACGTACGAGCAGTACTTC
>NA|TRBJ2-1|NA|TRBV7-2
CASSSTMPPGQFF
TGTGCCAGCAGCTCGACCATGCCCCCAGGGCAGTTCTTC
>TRBD1|TRBJ2-7|NA|TRBV6-2/TRBV6-3
CASSLQGAVNEQYF
TGTGCCAGCAGTTTACAGGGGGCCGTGAACGAGCAGTACTTC
>NA|TRBJ1-2|once|TRBV6-6
CASSCGRGYGCTF
TGTGCCAGCAGTTGCGGTAGGGGCTATGGCTGCACCTTC
>TRBD2|TRBJ2-1|NA|TRBV24-1
CATSDRTSGRKAYNEQFF
TGTGCCACCAGTGACAGGACTAGCGGGAGGAAGGCCTACAATGAGCAGTTCTTC
>TRBD1|TRBJ1-1|NA|TRBV30
CAWSPTDRGPDTEAFF
TGTGCCTGGAGTCCCACGGACAGGGGGCCGGACACTGAAGCTTTCTTT